These 6 T cell receptor beta chains originate from one sample sequenced in a study of blood T cell repertoires in COVID-19. The assay was immunoSEQ multiplex PCR, and TCRdb's table has in-frame clones only and misses some. The sample lists about 280,000 clones, roughly 80% occurring once. The sample was PBMCs or T cells enriched from blood (not recorded which). The receptors were sampled from a man aged 40-49 years who had been exposed to COVID-19.

The rearrangement uses TRBV12-3 or TRBV12-4 and TRBJ2-7; the match to TRBD2 covers 9 bases. J lost 6 bases, V lost 6 bases, and 6 bases had no gene match. This CDR3 spans 13 amino acids. This chain's CDR3 is CASRDGGRGEQYF. CDR3 DNA: TGTGCCAGCAGAGACGGCGGGAGGGGCGAGCAGTACTTC.

The genes are TRBV5-1 and TRBJ2-7, with no clear D. The V gene's germline CDR1 is SGHRS and CDR2 YFSETQ. This CDR3 comprises 13 residues. Trimming shortened V by 2 bases and J by 6 bases, and 12 bases separated the two germline ends. CDR3 residues: CASSFVGKFEQYF. The CDR3 region has the DNA TGCGCCAGCAGCTTCGTGGGCAAGTTCGAGCAGTACTTC.

This chain links TRBV18 with TRBJ2-7; 10 bases map to TRBD1. Unmatched junction bases numbered 6, after V lost 2 bases and J lost 2 bases. CDR1 KGHSH and CDR2 LQKENI come from the germline V gene. CDR3 length equals 16 residues. The CDR3 region is CASSPKTGGATYEQYF. The CDR3 DNA sequence: TGTGCCAGCTCACCAAAGACAGGGGGCGCCACCTACGAGCAGTACTTC.

CDR3 in amino acids: CASSLGGRRALPYEQYF. The CDR3 nucleotides read TGTGCCAGCAGCTTAGGAGGGCGGAGGGCCCTCCCCTACGAGCAGTACTTC. This rearrangement joins TRBV13 to TRBJ2-7; D possibly corresponds to TRBD2 (6 bases). Germline loops: CDR1 PRHDT, CDR2 FYEKMQ (reference sequence). CDR3 length: 17 residues. V was shortened by 0 bases and J by 2 bases, with 17 bases between the two germline ends.

This clone was seen a single time. The genes are TRBV9 and TRBJ2-3; 9 bases line up with TRBD2. V lost 3 bases and J lost 1; bases outside the gene matches: 12. From germline, CDR1 is SGDLS and CDR2 YYNGEE. This CDR3 is 18 amino acids long. CDR3 coding DNA: TGTGCCAGCAGCGAGGGGCTAGCGGGATCCTTTGGCACAGATACGCAGTATTTT. It translates to CASSEGLAGSFGTDTQYF.

The rearrangement uses TRBV5-8 and TRBJ2-2; 7 bases align to TRBD1. CDR1 and CDR2 from the germline V gene are SGHTS and YDEGEE. The CDR3 is 13 amino acids. The trim removed 0 bases at V and 9 bases at J, leaving 2 bases unmatched. The CDR3: CASSLGGGRELFF. The CDR3 DNA reads TGTGCCAGCAGCTTGGGAGGGGGCAGGGAGCTGTTTTTT.